The rows below give T cell receptor beta chains drawn from one sample of a study of T cell responses to AZD1222 COVID-19 vaccine. The method was immunoSEQ multiplex PCR; TCRdb's version includes in-frame clones alone and lacks a portion of them. The table lists roughly 100,000 clones, 86% of them singletons. The material was peripheral blood, obtained on day 0 of AZD1222 vaccination. These receptors were obtained from an adult in good health. CDR3s include the opening cysteine and the closing phenylalanine or tryptophan. The D gene is left open where the match is weak. Clone sizes are given selectively: once, few, many, or a class where the clone is expanded.

V: TRBV5-1
D: NA
J: TRBJ1-3
size: once
CDR3: CASSPAAGQYSGNTIYF

V: TRBV14
D: NA
J: TRBJ1-5
size: once
CDR3: CASSQAGDQPQHF

V: TRBV5-1
D: TRBD2
J: TRBJ2-3
size: NA
CDR3: CASSLAQGGVGTQYF

V: TRBV11-1
D: NA
J: TRBJ2-5
size: NA
CDR3: CASSRIGKTQYF

V: TRBV9
D: NA
J: TRBJ1-4
size: NA
CDR3: CASSRDSWSSNEKLFF

V: TRBV5-1
D: TRBD1
J: TRBJ2-7
size: few
CDR3: CASSLVGQSHF

V: TRBV14
D: TRBD2
J: TRBJ2-2
size: NA
CDR3: CASSRLAVNTGELFF

V: TRBV19
D: TRBD1
J: TRBJ2-1
size: NA
CDR3: CASKDRAPSYNEQFF

V: TRBV6-5
D: NA
J: TRBJ2-7
size: NA
CDR3: CASSYGGGGGDEQYF

V: TRBV19
D: NA
J: TRBJ1-5
size: NA
CDR3: CASSTYGTAGQPQHF

V: TRBV6-2/TRBV6-3
D: NA
J: TRBJ1-2
size: NA
CDR3: CASSNPGVQGYGYTF

V: TRBV27
D: NA
J: TRBJ1-1
size: NA
CDR3: CASSLGGAGTEAFF

V: TRBV7-2
D: TRBD1
J: TRBJ2-1
size: NA
CDR3: CASSLGWGQGYNEQFF

V: TRBV6-5
D: NA
J: TRBJ2-2
size: NA
CDR3: CASSYRHPNTGELFF

V: TRBV7-3
D: NA
J: TRBJ2-2
size: NA
CDR3: CASSLSGGGTGELFF

V: TRBV5-4
D: NA
J: TRBJ2-3
size: NA
CDR3: CASSLVGSPDTQYF

V: TRBV30
D: NA
J: TRBJ1-2
size: NA
CDR3: CAWSRTAGSDGYTF

V: TRBV11-2
D: NA
J: TRBJ1-1
size: NA
CDR3: CASSLRLQGHEAFF

V: TRBV4-2
D: NA
J: TRBJ1-6
size: NA
CDR3: CASSREGQYDLHF

V: TRBV15
D: NA
J: TRBJ2-3
size: NA
CDR3: CATSRGGRTDTQYF

V: TRBV23-1
D: NA
J: TRBJ1-4
size: NA
CDR3: CASRMRGTNEKLFF

V: TRBV18
D: TRBD1
J: TRBJ2-1
size: NA
CDR3: CASSPTGQGSYNEQFF

V: TRBV6-5
D: TRBD1
J: TRBJ2-7
size: NA
CDR3: CASSPTGTGDPEQYF

V: TRBV7-3
D: TRBD2
J: TRBJ2-5
size: NA
CDR3: CASSSEALAGPYPGGTQYF

V: TRBV30
D: NA
J: TRBJ2-7
size: few
CDR3: CAWSIGHEQYF

V: TRBV7-6
D: TRBD1
J: TRBJ2-7
size: NA
CDR3: CASSFGTGGASYEQYF

V: TRBV20-1
D: NA
J: TRBJ1-1
size: once
CDR3: CSATLLSAFF

V: TRBV30
D: TRBD2
J: TRBJ2-3
size: NA
CDR3: CAWTEGTSGRDTQYF

V: TRBV29-1
D: NA
J: TRBJ1-5
size: NA
CDR3: CSVGAGQGSNQPQHF

V: TRBV28
D: TRBD2
J: TRBJ2-1
size: NA
CDR3: CASRMGGYNEQFF

V: TRBV24-1
D: NA
J: TRBJ2-5
size: NA
CDR3: CATSDSTGAGETQYF

V: TRBV11-3
D: TRBD2
J: TRBJ2-7
size: NA
CDR3: CASSLETSGEQYF

V: TRBV9
D: TRBD2
J: TRBJ2-3
size: NA
CDR3: CASSAGLAGGPTDTQYF

V: TRBV4-2
D: NA
J: TRBJ2-1
size: NA
CDR3: CASSQGNFNEQFF

V: TRBV15
D: NA
J: TRBJ2-7
size: NA
CDR3: CATSRDPGHLYEQYF

V: TRBV7-2
D: NA
J: TRBJ2-7
size: once
CDR3: CASSLTQGGNEQYF

V: TRBV18
D: TRBD2
J: TRBJ2-3
size: once
CDR3: CASSPQASGRIYLTQYF

V: TRBV5-8
D: NA
J: TRBJ2-2
size: NA
CDR3: CASSPLTGLNTGELFF

V: TRBV29-1
D: NA
J: TRBJ2-1
size: NA
CDR3: CSASDSYNEQFF

V: TRBV7-9
D: NA
J: TRBJ2-1
size: NA
CDR3: CASSLGLGLVQSNEQFF

V: TRBV5-1
D: TRBD1
J: TRBJ1-2
size: NA
CDR3: CASSSQGVNYGYTF

V: TRBV30
D: NA
J: TRBJ2-7
size: NA
CDR3: CAWSIFPLRDKYEQYF

V: TRBV27
D: TRBD1
J: TRBJ1-2
size: NA
CDR3: CASSEERDRGGYYGYTF

V: TRBV28
D: TRBD1
J: TRBJ1-4
size: NA
CDR3: CASSGTVNEKLFF

V: TRBV9
D: TRBD1
J: TRBJ1-3
size: NA
CDR3: CASSRSTGRIWGNTIYF

V: TRBV28
D: NA
J: TRBJ2-4
size: once
CDR3: CASSGTGASGNIQYF

V: TRBV4-1
D: NA
J: TRBJ1-2
size: NA
CDR3: CASSQDTTANYGYTF

V: TRBV6-2/TRBV6-3
D: NA
J: TRBJ1-1
size: NA
CDR3: CASSYLQTTTEAFF

V: TRBV4-2
D: NA
J: TRBJ1-1
size: NA
CDR3: CASSQDYWAFF

V: TRBV27
D: TRBD2
J: TRBJ2-1
size: NA
CDR3: CASSLPTSGGQISAYNEQFF

V: TRBV19
D: TRBD1
J: TRBJ1-1
size: NA
CDR3: CASTGGTAPLNTEAFF

V: TRBV6-5
D: NA
J: TRBJ1-2
size: NA
CDR3: CASSYSVGGGYGYTF

V: TRBV4-2
D: NA
J: TRBJ2-6
size: NA
CDR3: CASSQDGGAGANVLTF